This T cell receptor beta chain was observed in a study of identical twins. TCRdb called the 5' RACE reads again in MiXCR, with one record for every CDR3 protein. Of approximately 600,000 distinct CDR3 sequences listed, approximately 9.6% are singletons. V was clipped by 6 bases and J by 0 bases, with 9 bases between them. Germline CDR1 is MNHEY and CDR2 is SMNVEV (reference sequence). The CDR3 is 15 amino acids. This clonotype has ten or more counts. This sample was also put to use in a study of yellow fever vaccine responses in identical twins.

Sequenced: PBMCs. This TCR was sampled from a woman younger than 30 in good health. The chain uses TRBV27 and TRBJ2-6; D ambiguous. The CDR3 DNA reads as TGTGCCAGCAGACCAACCTACTCTGGGGCCAACGTCCTGACTTTC. This encodes CASRPTYSGANVLTF.